Below, 32 T cell receptor beta chains from the same sample are listed, as sequenced in a study of cytomegalovirus exposure and HLA in healthy donors. Use of 60 Vbeta and 13 Jbeta primers characterized the PCR. Sequencing used immunoSEQ multiplex PCR; TCRdb keeps in-frame clones, though not all of them. The sample shows 150,000 to 200,000 clones, 76% of them seen only once. Material for sequencing was PBMCs. These receptor sequences come from a woman younger than 45 in good health and CMV-seropositive.

CDR3 residues: CASNSKRGVNEQFF. CDR3 DNA: TGTGCCAGCAACTCTAAGCGGGGGGTCAATGAGCAGTTCTTC. The chain carries TRBV6-1 and TRBJ2-1, with 9 bases that match TRBD2. Germline V gene lookup returns CDR1 MNHNS and CDR2 SASEGT. With V trimmed by 7 bases and J by 6 bases, 7 bases remained unmatched. The CDR3 loop spans 14 amino acids.

This clone showed up just once. The chain recombines TRBV4-2 with TRBJ1-2; D unclear. Germline V gives CDR1 LGHNA, CDR2 YNFKEQ. The length of the CDR3 is 16 residues. Trimming removed 0 bases from V and 2 bases from J, with 13 bases in between. The CDR3 region is CASSQEQTLTNYGYTF. In DNA, the CDR3 is TGTGCCAGCAGCCAAGAGCAGACATTAACGAACTATGGCTACACCTTC.

CDR3 region: CASSVGQSTEAFF. The CDR3 bases are TGTGCCAGCAGCGTGGGACAAAGCACTGAAGCTTTCTTT. The gene calls are TRBV9 and TRBJ1-1; maybe TRBD1 (6 bases). The CDR3 is made up of 13 amino acids. In germline, CDR1 is SGDLS, CDR2 YYNGEE. V lost 2 bases, J lost 4 bases, and 9 bases lay in between.

V is TRBV5-1 and J is TRBJ1-2, with 7 positions matching TRBD1. The V segment lost 2 bases and the J segment 4 bases; nucleotides outside the gene matches: 5. The germline V gene has CDR1 SGHRS and CDR2 YFSETQ. The CDR3 loop spans 14 amino acids. The CDR3 reads CASSFGQAAYGYTF. In DNA form, the CDR3 reads TGCGCCAGCAGCTTCGGACAGGCGGCCTATGGCTACACCTTC.

This rearrangement joins TRBV10-2 to TRBJ2-1, with TRBD2 identical over 10 bases. The germline V gene has CDR1 WSHSY and CDR2 SAAADI. The CDR3 is made up of 15 amino acids. Trimming took 6 bases from V and 9 from J; bases not matched to a gene: 11. The CDR3 loop is CASRGTESGGAEQFF. As DNA, the CDR3 is TGCGCCAGCAGGGGAACAGAAAGCGGGGGGGCTGAGCAGTTCTTC.

The chain is built from TRBV28 and TRBJ1-5, with D unresolved. The CDR3 is made up of 14 amino acids. Germline CDR1 is MDHEN and CDR2 is SYDVKM. V lost 6 bases, J lost 6 bases, and 15 bases lay in between. This CDR3 is CASSLGGRSQPQHF. CDR3 nucleotide sequence: TGTGCCAGCAGCCTGGGAGGGAGAAGTCAGCCCCAGCATTTT.

This clone came up once. J is TRBJ2-1 and V is TRBV30; no definite D call. Per the germline V gene, CDR1 is GTSNPN and CDR2 is SVGIG (reference sequence). V shed 1 base and J shed 8 bases, with 12 bases lying between them. The CDR3 is made up of 13 amino acids. The CDR3 region has the DNA TGTGCCTGGAGTGGGCTTCCGTTGGATGAGCAGTTCTTC. This gives the protein CAWSGLPLDEQFF.

This sequence joins TRBV28 and TRBJ2-7, with 12 bases fitting TRBD2. Germline V gene sequence: CDR1 MDHEN, CDR2 SYDVKM. The V and J ends lost 5 bases and 10 bases, in that order; junction bases with no gene match: 9. This CDR3 is built from 14 residues. This CDR3 is CASSPMTSGGPQYF. CDR3 DNA sequence: TGTGCCAGCAGTCCAATGACTAGCGGGGGCCCCCAGTACTTC. The whole variable domain, remainder taken from reference TRBV28 and TRBJ2-7, is DVKVTQSSRYLVKRTGEKVFLECVQDMDHENMFWYRQDPGLGLRLIYFSYDVKMKEKGDIPEGYSVSREKKERFSLILESASTNQTSMYLCASSPMTSGGPQYFGPGTRLTVT.

A few counts support this clone. This chain links TRBV4-3 with TRBJ2-2, with D perhaps TRBD1 (6 bases). The CDR3 is 16 amino acids. Per the germline V gene, CDR1 is LGHNA and CDR2 is YSLEER. Trimming pared 0 bases from V and 2 bases from J, leaving 10 bases between. The CDR3 DNA reads as TGCGCCAGCAGCCAAGATCTGGGGGCTAACACCGGGGAGCTGTTTTTT. This codes for CASSQDLGANTGELFF.

The chain links TRBV2 to TRBJ2-3; TRBD1 might be the D (5 bases). This CDR3 spans 14 amino acids. Germline V gene lookup returns CDR1 SNHLY and CDR2 FYNNEI. With 4 bases removed from V and 3 bases from J, the gap between germline ends came to 11 bases. DNA for the CDR3: TGTGCCAGCAGTGTGGGCAGGGTGACAGATACGCAGTATTTT. This translates into CASSVGRVTDTQYF. Full variable domain (rest looked up from reference TRBV2 and TRBJ2-3): EPEVTQTPSHQVTQMGQEVILRCVPISNHLYFYWYRQILGQKVEFLVSFYNNEISEKSEIFDDQFSVERPDGSNFTLKIRSTKLEDSAMYFCASSVGRVTDTQYFGPGTRLTVL.

The rearrangement joins TRBV5-4 to TRBJ2-5; tentatively, D is TRBD2 (6 bases). V lost 4 bases to trimming and J lost 5 bases, with 15 bases between them. Germline assignment: CDR1 SGHNT and CDR2 YYREEE (reference sequence). This CDR3 comprises 14 residues. This CDR3 is CASSIIRGSETQYF. The CDR3 nucleotides read TGTGCCAGCAGCATTATTCGGGGGTCGGAGACCCAGTACTTC.

V and J are TRBV28 and TRBJ1-4; D might be TRBD1 (6 bases). Germline lookup yields CDR1 MDHEN and CDR2 SYDVKM. Trimming cost V 3 bases and J 5 bases, with 16 bases left between them. The CDR3 spans 16 residues. The chain's CDR3 is CASSFSVWGLNEKLFF. The CDR3 DNA reads TGTGCCAGCAGTTTTTCAGTGTGGGGGCTGAATGAAAAACTGTTTTTT.

The rearrangement uses TRBV4-3 and TRBJ2-7; D gene unclear. This CDR3 spans 16 amino acids. Trimming removed 1 base from V and 3 bases from J, with 16 bases in between. CDR1 is LGHNA and CDR2 is YSLEER in the germline V gene. CDR3 DNA sequence: TGCGCCAGCAGCCAAGGCACAGATGGCCTACACTACGAGCAGTACTTC. Amino acids: CASSQGTDGLHYEQYF.

The genes are TRBV11-2 and TRBJ2-3, with 16 bases that match TRBD2. V trimming: 3 bases; J trimming: 5 bases; junction bases outside the gene matches: 5. Germline CDR1 is SGHAT and CDR2 is FQNNGV. The CDR3 covers 17 residues. The CDR3 sequence: CASSLGTSGGARDTQYF. The CDR3 DNA reads as TGTGCCAGCAGCTTGGGGACTAGCGGGGGGGCGAGAGATACGCAGTATTTT.

The table lists this clone with a count of one. The V call is TRBV11-3, the J call TRBJ2-1, with TRBD2 matching 12 bases. The CDR3 contains 18 residues. V trimming: 0 bases; J trimming: 4 bases; junction bases outside the gene matches: 7. In germline, CDR1 is SGHNT, CDR2 YENEEA. The CDR3 DNA reads as TGTGCCAGCAGCTTAGATCACTCCGGGACTAGCGGGTACAATGAGCAGTTCTTC. Residues: CASSLDHSGTSGYNEQFF.

The chain combines TRBV7-2 with TRBJ2-7, with 8 bases lining up with TRBD2. Germline assignment: CDR1 SGHTA and CDR2 FQGNSA. J was trimmed by 0 bases and V by 5 bases; bases with no gene match: 9. The CDR3 is 16 amino acids. Here the CDR3 DNA reads TGTGCCAGCAGCCATAACGCGGGGGGTAGCTCCTACGAGCAGTACTTC. It is translated as CASSHNAGGSSYEQYF. Complete variable domain (other parts from reference TRBV7-2 and TRBJ2-7): GAGVSQSPSNKVTEKGKDVELRCDPISGHTALYWYRQSLGQGLEFLIYFQGNSAPDKSGLPSDRFSAERTGGSVSTLTIQRTQQEDSAVYLCASSHNAGGSSYEQYFGPGTRLTVT.

This clone turned up a few times. The sample carries other DNA sequences with the same CDR3. V and J are TRBV7-6 and TRBJ1-4, with TRBD1 identical over 10 bases. The germline CDR1 and CDR2 sequences are SGHVS and FNYEAQ. This CDR3 contains 15 residues. The junction had 6 bases not matched to a gene; V was cut back by 4 bases and J by 7 bases. The CDR3 loop is CASSSAGTGAEKLFF. CDR3 nucleotide sequence: TGTGCCAGCAGCTCCGCCGGGACAGGGGCTGAAAAACTGTTTTTT.

The gene calls are TRBV4-2 and TRBJ1-6, with 7 bases identical to TRBD1. Germline V CDR1 and CDR2: LGHNA, YNFKEQ. V lost 4 bases, J lost 6 bases, and 3 bases stayed unmatched. This CDR3 comprises 14 residues. CDR3 in amino acids: CASSRGDSNSPLHF. In nucleotides, the CDR3 is TGTGCCAGCAGCCGCGGGGACAGTAATTCACCCCTCCACTTT.

The chain joins TRBV28 to TRBJ1-2, with 7 bases matching TRBD1. V dropped 2 bases and J dropped 8; count of bases not matched to a gene: 11. Germline V gives CDR1 MDHEN, CDR2 SYDVKM. The CDR3 is 15 residues long. CDR3 protein: CASSLRDRRPLGYTF. The CDR3 nucleotides read TGTGCCAGCAGTTTAAGGGACAGACGTCCTTTAGGCTACACCTTC.

V and J are TRBV11-2 and TRBJ2-1; D is perhaps TRBD1 (5 bases). Trimming removed 1 base at V and 2 bases at J, with 21 bases between. CDR1 is SGHAT, CDR2 FQNNGV, per germline. This CDR3 is 19 amino acids long. The CDR3, as DNA: TGTGCCAGCAGCTTAGGCCTCGGGTTCAACAGGAAGCCCTACAATGAGCAGTTCTTC. It codes for CASSLGLGFNRKPYNEQFF.

This clone was counted only a few times. The chain uses TRBV28 and TRBJ2-1; 13 positions agree with TRBD2. V was clipped by 6 bases and J by 12 bases; unmatched bases: 14. CDR1 is MDHEN, CDR2 SYDVKM, per germline. The CDR3 extends over 16 amino acids. The CDR3 here is CASSQGTSGTPRGQFF. The CDR3 bases are TGTGCCAGCAGCCAAGGGACTAGCGGGACTCCTAGAGGGCAGTTCTTC.

A few counts support this clone. The chain recombines TRBV30 with TRBJ2-5; maybe TRBD2 (5 bases). The CDR3 is 13 amino acids. The germline V gene encodes CDR1 GTSNPN and CDR2 SVGIG (reference sequence). V gave up 0 bases and J gave up 7 bases, with 12 bases separating them. For the CDR3, the DNA is TGTGCCTGGAGTGTAGAAGGAGGTCGGACCCAGTACTTC. This translates into CAWSVEGGRTQYF.

The gene calls are TRBV11-3 and TRBJ2-7, with 7 bases that match TRBD2. The CDR3 spans 16 residues. CDR1 is SGHNT, CDR2 YENEEA, per germline. The V and J ends lost 2 bases and 2 bases, in that order; junction bases with no gene match: 9. DNA of the CDR3: TGTGCCAGCAGCTTACCTCGAGGCGGGGGACCCTACGAGCAGTACTTC. It specifies CASSLPRGGGPYEQYF.

The chain uses TRBV11-3 and TRBJ2-3; D uncertain. This CDR3 region has 16 residues. CDR1 SGHNT and CDR2 YENEEA come from the germline V gene. Trimming removed 3 bases at V and 1 base at J, with 14 bases between. The CDR3 here is CASSFGLPGGTDTQYF. CDR3 coding DNA: TGTGCCAGCAGCTTTGGCCTCCCCGGAGGCACAGATACGCAGTATTTT. Complete variable domain (other parts from reference TRBV11-3 and TRBJ2-3): EAGVVQSPRYKIIEKKQPVAFWCNPISGHNTLYWYLQNLGQGPELLIRYENEEAVDDSQLPKDRFSAERLKGVDSTLKIQPAELGDSAVYLCASSFGLPGGTDTQYFGPGTRLTVL.

The chain carries TRBV6-5 and TRBJ1-5, with D perhaps TRBD1 (6 bases). V was cut by 6 bases and J by 3 bases, with 15 bases left in between. The CDR3 loop spans 15 amino acids. The germline CDR1 and CDR2 sequences are MNHEY and SVGAGI. The CDR3 region is CASRAQGGLNQPQHF. The CDR3 nucleotides are TGTGCCAGCAGGGCACAGGGTGGGCTCAATCAGCCCCAGCATTTT.

This chain connects TRBV5-5 to TRBJ2-3, with D possibly being TRBD2 (5 bases). The germline gives CDR1 SGHKS, CDR2 YYEKEE (reference sequence). This CDR3 has 15 amino acids. Trimming cost V 4 bases and J 10 bases, with 22 bases left between them. CDR3 loop: CASSPHQRTPSAQYF. DNA of the CDR3: TGTGCCAGCAGCCCCCACCAGCGGACCCCTTCGGCGCAGTATTTT.

The V gene is TRBV5-1, the J gene TRBJ2-5, with TRBD1 as a possible D gene (6 bases). Germline values: CDR1 SGHRS, CDR2 YFSETQ. There are 14 residues in the CDR3. With 3 bases removed from V and 0 bases from J, the gap between germline ends came to 9 bases. This CDR3 is CASSSGTHQETQYF. The CDR3 DNA reads TGCGCCAGCAGCTCCGGGACACACCAAGAGACCCAGTACTTC.

This clone was observed a single time. The rearrangement joins TRBV11-3 to TRBJ2-1; 12 positions match TRBD2. Germline trimming cut 5 bases from V and 2 bases from J; bases unmatched to any gene: 7. CDR3 length: 17 residues. Germline CDR1 reads SGHNT; CDR2 reads YENEEA. CDR3 bases: TGTGCCAGCAGCGCCATCCTAGCGGGGGGGACCTACAATGAGCAGTTCTTC. It is translated as CASSAILAGGTYNEQFF.

This clone was counted once. The V gene is TRBV14, the J gene TRBJ2-2, with D maybe TRBD2 (6 bases). The CDR3 covers 15 residues. Deletions cut 4 bases from V and 5 bases from J, with 14 bases between. Germline CDR1 is SGHDN and CDR2 is FVKESK. In DNA, the CDR3 is TGTGCCAGCAGCCCCCTGCGGGGAGGAACCGGGGAGCTGTTTTTT. It codes for CASSPLRGGTGELFF. The full variable domain, completed using reference TRBV14 and TRBJ2-2, is EAGVTQFPSHSVIEKGQTVTLRCDPISGHDNLYWYRRVMGKEIKFLLHFVKESKQDESGMPNNRFLAERTGGTYSTLKVQPAELEDSGVYFCASSPLRGGTGELFFGEGSRLTVL.

The chain joins TRBV5-6 to TRBJ2-7, with D unresolved. Germline CDR1 is SGHDT and CDR2 is YYEEEE. Trimming removed 6 bases at V and 6 bases at J, with 13 bases between. This CDR3 has 12 amino acids. For the CDR3, the DNA is TGTGCCAGCACCCGCGGCGTCGGCGAGCAGTACTTC. Encoded protein: CASTRGVGEQYF.

The chain links TRBV5-6 to TRBJ2-3; 8 bases map to TRBD1. Trimming at V came to 2 bases and at J to 2 bases, leaving 7 bases not matched to a gene. This CDR3 region has 16 residues. Germline V gene data show CDR1 as SGHDT and CDR2 as YYEEEE. This CDR3 is CASSFRTGRLTDTQYF. CDR3 DNA: TGTGCCAGCAGCTTTAGGACAGGGCGCCTCACAGATACGCAGTATTTT.

The V gene is TRBV4-1, the J gene TRBJ1-1; 9 nucleotides agree with TRBD1. Germline V gene lookup returns CDR1 MGHRA and CDR2 YSYEKL. The CDR3 extends over 16 amino acids. The trim removed 8 bases at V and 1 base at J, leaving 11 bases unmatched. Here the CDR3 DNA reads TGCGCCAGCGGGATCCCGACAGGGGGAGCGAACACTGAAGCTTTCTTT. Protein product: CASGIPTGGANTEAFF.